This is a list of T cell receptor beta chains from one sample in a study of shared clonotypes between healthy human individuals. The repertoire was sequenced with immunoSEQ multiplex PCR; TCRdb's copy has only in-frame clones and lacks some. The table records some 680,000 clones, more than 70% of them present only once. Sequenced material: memory CD4+ T cells sorted from blood. The receptor set was obtained from a woman aged 25 to 39 in good health. CDR3s include the opening cysteine and the closing phenylalanine or tryptophan. Fields, in order: D gene, J gene, V gene, clone size, CDR3 protein, CDR3 DNA. D genes are given only for firm matches. The size entry is marked missing in some rows and otherwise reads once, few, many or a size class.

>-|TRBJ2-2|TRBV27|-
CASSLLRYGPGSGELFF
TGTGCCAGCAGTTTACTACGATACGGACCAGGGTCCGGGGAGCTGTTTTTT
>TRBD2|TRBJ2-7|TRBV28|-
CASSLSAGRYEQYF
TGTGCCAGCAGTTTATCAGCGGGGAGGTACGAGCAGTACTTC
>-|TRBJ2-2|TRBV11-2|-
CASSDVNGGNTGELFF
TGTGCCAGCAGCGACGTTAACGGGGGCAACACCGGGGAGCTGTTTTTT
>TRBD1|TRBJ1-5|TRBV7-9|once
CASSPEGQGDQPQHF
TGTGCCAGCAGCCCAGAGGGACAGGGTGATCAGCCCCAGCATTTT
>-|TRBJ1-2|TRBV2|few
CASSESGSNYGYTF
TGTGCCAGCAGTGAAAGTGGGAGTAACTATGGCTACACCTTC
>TRBD1|TRBJ2-7|TRBV19|-
CASSRYTRDRGYEQYF
TGTGCCAGTAGTAGATACACCCGGGACAGGGGTTACGAGCAGTACTTC
>-|TRBJ2-2|TRBV5-1|-
CASSGADTGELFF
TGCGCCAGCAGCGGGGCGGACACCGGGGAGCTGTTTTTT
>-|TRBJ2-2|TRBV7-3|few
CASSFRDPGELFF
TGTGCCAGCAGCTTCAGGGATCCCGGGGAGCTGTTTTTT
>-|TRBJ2-5|TRBV6-5|-
CAASGNEETQYF
TGTGCCGCAAGTGGGAATGAGGAGACCCAGTACTTC
>TRBD2|TRBJ2-6|TRBV19|-
CASSKGGSAGANVLTF
TGTGCCAGTAGTAAGGGCGGGAGTGCTGGGGCCAACGTCCTGACTTTC
>TRBD1|TRBJ1-3|TRBV18|few
CASSGQGATSGNTIYF
TGTGCCAGCTCGGGACAGGGGGCGACCTCTGGAAACACCATATATTTT
>-|TRBJ1-5|TRBV7-2|-
CASSWDWSPQHF
TGTGCCAGCAGCTGGGATTGGTCGCCCCAGCATTTT
>TRBD2|TRBJ2-3|TRBV14|-
CASSQVAGGKFTDTQYF
TGTGCCAGCAGCCAAGTCGCGGGAGGGAAATTCACAGATACGCAGTATTTT
>-|TRBJ1-1|TRBV28|-
CASSFPQGNTEAFF
TGTGCCAGCAGTTTTCCACAGGGGAACACTGAAGCTTTCTTT
>TRBD1|TRBJ2-5|TRBV7-2|-
CASSLVFGQGAGTQYF
TGTGCCAGCAGCTTAGTTTTTGGACAGGGGGCTGGGACCCAGTACTTC
>-|TRBJ2-5|TRBV2|few
CASRGYETQYF
TGTGCCAGCAGAGGTTACGAGACCCAGTACTTC
>-|TRBJ2-1|TRBV11-2|-
CASSLEGSSYNEQFF
TGTGCCAGCAGCTTAGAGGGAAGCTCCTACAATGAGCAGTTCTTC
>-|TRBJ2-7|TRBV23-1|few
CASSQSPSGTYEQYF
TGCGCCAGCAGTCAATCGCCCTCAGGTACCTACGAGCAGTACTTC
>-|TRBJ1-5|TRBV7-9|-
CASLDGDSNQPQHF
TGTGCCAGCCTTGACGGGGATAGCAATCAGCCCCAGCATTTT
>-|TRBJ2-5|TRBV6-5|-
CASSYQSRQETQYF
TGTGCCAGCAGTTATCAGTCTCGGCAAGAGACCCAGTACTTC
>-|TRBJ2-7|TRBV5-6|-
CASSTRDRRRNEQYF
TGTGCCAGCAGCACCCGAGACAGGCGTAGGAACGAGCAGTACTTC
>-|TRBJ2-3|TRBV9|-
CASSVNVGSSTDTQYF
TGTGCCAGCAGCGTCAATGTCGGGAGTTCCACAGATACGCAGTATTTT
>TRBD1|TRBJ2-2|TRBV7-8|once
CASSLGGDSFNTGELFF
TGTGCCAGCAGCTTAGGAGGGGACAGCTTTAACACCGGGGAGCTGTTTTTT
>TRBD1|TRBJ2-3|TRBV6-6|-
CASSWDSTTDTQYF
TGTGCCAGCAGTTGGGACAGTACCACAGATACGCAGTATTTT
>TRBD1|TRBJ1-2|TRBV28|-
CASSSGTGPFFYGYTF
TGTGCCAGCAGTTCGGGGACAGGGCCCTTCTTCTATGGCTACACCTTC
>-|TRBJ1-1|TRBV5-1|-
CASSLAGGLNTEAFF
TGCGCCAGCAGCTTGGCGGGGGGACTTAACACTGAAGCTTTCTTT
>-|TRBJ1-4|TRBV11-2|-
CASSAIKGVTNEKLFF
TGTGCCAGCTCCGCGATAAAGGGGGTGACTAATGAAAAACTGTTTTTT
>-|TRBJ1-1|TRBV6-5|few
CASRGLVNTEAFF
TGTGCCAGCAGGGGCTTGGTGAACACTGAAGCTTTCTTT
>-|TRBJ1-1|TRBV5-4|-
CASSPHGGDKGTEAFF
TGTGCCAGCAGTCCCCACGGGGGTGATAAGGGCACTGAAGCTTTCTTT
>TRBD2|TRBJ2-1|TRBV14|many
CASSQIAGGHNEQFF
TGTGCCAGCAGCCAAATAGCGGGAGGGCACAATGAGCAGTTCTTC
>-|TRBJ2-5|TRBV7-3|-
CASSLQGAREETQYF
TGTGCCAGCAGCTTACAGGGGGCGCGGGAGGAGACCCAGTACTTC
>-|TRBJ2-5|TRBV6-5|-
CASSYSRGRTQETQYF
TGTGCCAGCAGTTACTCACGGGGCCGGACCCAAGAGACCCAGTACTTC
>-|TRBJ2-1|TRBV18|-
CASGIQAINEQFF
TGTGCCAGCGGAATACAGGCCATCAATGAGCAGTTCTTC
>TRBD2|TRBJ2-1|TRBV4-1|few
CASRREESYNEQFF
TGCGCCAGCAGACGGGAGGAGTCCTACAATGAGCAGTTCTTC
>TRBD1|TRBJ2-7|TRBV5-1|-
CASSLVTGQGPGEQYF
TGCGCCAGCAGCTTGGTTACGGGACAGGGCCCGGGCGAGCAGTACTTC
>TRBD1|TRBJ1-2|TRBV27|-
CASSLRTPTGRGYTF
TGTGCCAGCAGTCTGCGGACGCCGACAGGGAGAGGCTACACCTTC
>-|TRBJ2-7|TRBV27|-
CASSLRLGQYYEQYF
TGTGCCAGCAGTTTACGTCTGGGGCAGTACTACGAGCAGTACTTC